Listed here are 8 T cell receptor beta chains from one sample, sequenced in a study of radiation and T cells in renal cell carcinoma. Some clones are missing from TCRdb's copy, which holds only in-frame ones; the method was immunoSEQ multiplex PCR. The sample comprises approximately 150,000 clones, approximately 87% of which are singletons, and less than 25% rests with the top ten. The sample's time point: baseline pretreatment blood. Treatment indicated: 15 Gy SBRT to primary tumor, nephrectomy 4 weeks later. The source material was blood, sampled from a patient whose treatment included radiotherapy and nephrectomy. Receptor source: a woman between 50 and 59 years old with renal cell carcinoma.

This chain connects TRBV29-1 to TRBJ1-1; no clear D. CDR1 is SQVTM, CDR2 ANQGSEA, per germline. V was pared by 6 bases and J by 0 bases, with 14 bases between. The length of the CDR3 is 14 residues. CDR3 sequence: CSVKEEYLNTEAFF. The CDR3 DNA reads as TGCAGCGTGAAAGAGGAGTACCTGAACACTGAAGCTTTCTTT. Based on the CDR3 plus reference TRBV29-1 and TRBJ1-1, the full variable domain is SAVISQKPSRDICQRGTSLTIQCQVDSQVTMMFWYRQQPGQSLTLIATANQGSEATYESGFVIDKFPISRPNLTFSTLTVSNMSPEDSSIYLCSVKEEYLNTEAFFGQGTRLTVV.

The chain carries TRBV19 and TRBJ1-5; D gene unclear. V lost 10 bases and J lost 7, with 17 bases in between. This CDR3 contains 13 residues. Germline CDR1 and CDR2: LNHDA and SQIVND (reference sequence). The CDR3 bases are TGTGCCACCTCCCTGTTCGGTGAACAGCCCCAGCATTTT. Encoded protein: CATSLFGEQPQHF.

The rearrangement uses TRBV6-1 and TRBJ2-7; 9 nucleotides align to TRBD1. Trimming at V came to 10 bases and at J to 3 bases, leaving 7 bases not matched to a gene. Germline-derived CDR1 and CDR2 are MNHNS and SASEGT. The CDR3 totals 13 residues. Here the CDR3 reads CATRGQGLYEQYF. CDR3 coding DNA: TGTGCCACCAGGGGACAGGGACTCTACGAGCAGTACTTC.

The chain employs TRBV5-4 and TRBJ1-4; D gene unclear. The CDR3 covers 14 residues. V was trimmed by 4 bases and J by 5 bases, leaving 12 bases between them. Germline V gene lookup returns CDR1 SGHNT and CDR2 YYREEE (reference sequence). For the CDR3, the DNA is TGTGCCAGCAGCGCAGATACTATAAATGAAAAACTGTTTTTT. This translates into CASSADTINEKLFF.

This chain links TRBV6-6 with TRBJ2-7; 8 nucleotides agree with TRBD1. This CDR3 spans 14 amino acids. Germline V lookup: CDR1 MNHNY, CDR2 SVGAGI (reference sequence). V lost 6 bases, J lost 5 bases, and 9 bases stayed unmatched. CDR3 residues: CASSTPGQAHEQYF. CDR3 coding DNA: TGTGCCAGCAGCACACCGGGACAGGCACACGAGCAGTACTTC.

There are a few counts of this clone. The V and J genes are TRBV6-5 and TRBJ1-2; D gene unclear. V lost 6 bases and J 3 bases, leaving 11 bases between the germline ends. The CDR3 totals 13 residues. Germline CDR1 reads MNHEY; CDR2 reads SVGAGI. The CDR3 coding sequence is TGTGCCAGCAGCCCCGACCGAGACTATGGCTACACCTTC. It specifies CASSPDRDYGYTF.

The sample holds one count of this clone. The V and J genes are TRBV5-1 and TRBJ2-5, with 8 nucleotides matching TRBD1. The CDR3 totals 15 residues. Germline CDR1 SGHRS, CDR2 YFSETQ. The V and J ends lost 2 bases and 3 bases, in that order; junction bases with no gene match: 6. The CDR3, as DNA: TGCGCCAGCAGCTTCGCGGACAGGGACAAAGAGACCCAGTACTTC. This gives the protein CASSFADRDKETQYF.

The chain joins TRBV5-4 to TRBJ2-7; D remains ambiguous. Germline lookup yields CDR1 SGHNT and CDR2 YYREEE (reference sequence). CDR3 size: 15 residues. V was clipped by 0 bases and J by 1 base, with 11 bases between them. This chain's CDR3 is CASSLEVGRSYEQYF. The CDR3 DNA reads as TGTGCCAGCAGCTTGGAAGTCGGCAGGTCCTACGAGCAGTACTTC.